The clone carrying this TCR beta chain was counted at least ten times. Its specificity is not known. This specimen belongs to a study of metastatic and nonmetastatic thyroid tumors. Study observations and caveats: When malignant thyroid tumors were compared with benign nodules, TCR beta diversity was reportedly significantly higher in the malignant tumors. This held in both blood and tumor samples.

TCRdb called clones again from the PCR reads with MiXCR. This sample has around 28,000 clones, with about 17% found just once. V was shortened by 4 bases and J by 0 bases, with 11 bases between the two germline ends. The CDR3 length is 14 residues. CDR1 is SGHRS and CDR2 is YFSETQ in the germline V gene. All patients reached thyroid surgery having received no treatment beforehand. This rearrangement joins TRBV5-1 to TRBJ2-7; a weak D match, TRBD2 (5 bases). The sample comprised blood. The sequence derives from a female donor with papillary thyroid cancer or a benign thyroid nodule (not recorded which). Some clones in this sample may be carry-over from other donors' samples. CDR3 nucleotides: TGCGCCAGCAGCCCGGGATGGGCCTCCTACGAGCAGTACTTC. Its translation: CASSPGWASYEQYF.